The 13 T cell receptor beta chains given below trace back to one sample, sequenced in a study of T cell responses to AZD1222 COVID-19 vaccine. Clones were read by immunoSEQ multiplex PCR, and TCRdb kept only the in-frame ones, dropping some. The sample carries roughly 150,000 clones, more than 85% recorded once. Sequenced material: peripheral blood, taken on day 0 of AZD1222 vaccination. These TCRs come from an adult in good health.

This clone has a single count. This chain connects TRBV7-3 to TRBJ2-6; D perhaps matches TRBD2 (5 bases). The CDR3 consists of 19 residues. Trimming left V 2 bases short and J 0 bases short, with 17 bases between. The germline CDR1 and CDR2 sequences are SGHTA and FQGTGA. The CDR3 sequence is CASSLGPGVGFSGANVLTF. The CDR3 DNA is TGTGCCAGCAGCTTAGGTCCCGGGGTAGGTTTCTCTGGGGCCAACGTCCTGACTTTC.

The chain uses TRBV27 and TRBJ2-1; the match to TRBD2 covers 7 bases. The CDR3 has 14 amino acids. From germline, CDR1 is MNHEY and CDR2 SMNVEV (reference sequence). After removal of 8 bases from V and 3 bases from J, the junction contained 7 bases not matched to a gene. The CDR3 loop reads CASRSAGDYNEQFF. For the CDR3, the DNA is TGTGCCAGCCGGTCGGCGGGAGACTACAATGAGCAGTTCTTC.

The chain is built from TRBV15 and TRBJ2-7; the D gene is possibly TRBD1 (5 bases). This CDR3 comprises 13 residues. Per germline, CDR1 LNHNV and CDR2 YYDKDF (reference sequence). V was pared by 3 bases and J by 1 base, with 7 bases between. CDR3 sequence reads: CATSRAGSYEQYF. Here the CDR3 DNA reads TGTGCCACCAGCAGGGCAGGGTCCTACGAGCAGTACTTC.

The sample holds a few counts of this clone. The V and J genes are TRBV19 and TRBJ2-7; 9 bases agree with TRBD2. The junction had 14 bases not matched to a gene; V was cut back by 11 bases and J by 0 bases. The CDR3 totals 16 residues. Looked up from germline, CDR1 is LNHDA and CDR2 is SQIVND (reference sequence). CDR3 loop: CAEGLAGRKSSYEQYF. DNA for the CDR3: TGTGCCGAGGGCCTAGCGGGAAGAAAAAGCTCCTACGAGCAGTACTTC.

This CDR3 is CASSAGPTSGDTQYF. CDR3 nucleotides: TGTGCCAGCAGTGCCGGCCCGACTAGCGGAGATACGCAGTATTTT. The rearrangement joins TRBV25-1 to TRBJ2-3; 9 nucleotides agree with TRBD2. V lost 4 bases and J lost 5; bases outside the gene matches: 7. The CDR3 has 15 residues. Germline V lookup: CDR1 MGHDK, CDR2 SYGVNS.

This clone was counted a single time. The rearrangement links TRBV5-6 to TRBJ1-4; a weak D match, TRBD1 (6 bases). Looked up from germline, CDR1 is SGHDT and CDR2 is YYEEEE. The CDR3 loop spans 15 amino acids. V shed 4 bases and J shed 8 bases, with 18 bases lying between them. Written as DNA, the CDR3 is TGTGCCAGCAGCCTACAGGGTATATTGGGAGAAAAACTGTTTTTT. This encodes CASSLQGILGEKLFF.

The chain links TRBV10-3 to TRBJ2-2, with TRBD2 identical over 11 bases. The J segment lost 10 bases and the V segment lost 8 bases, leaving 15 bases of the junction unmatched. CDR1 and CDR2 from the germline V gene are ENHRY and SYGVKD. The length of the CDR3 is 16 residues. CDR3 region: CAIWSPGSGGDVELFF. DNA of the CDR3: TGTGCCATCTGGTCCCCCGGTAGCGGGGGGGACGTGGAGCTGTTTTTT.

The J gene is TRBJ1-2, the V gene TRBV5-6, with D possibly TRBD1 on 6 matching bases. V was trimmed by 1 base and J by 4 bases, leaving 11 bases between them. The CDR3 loop spans 14 amino acids. CDR1 is SGHDT and CDR2 is YYEEEE in the germline V gene. The chain's CDR3 is CASSLPGQIYGYTF. DNA for the CDR3: TGTGCCAGCAGCTTGCCCGGACAGATCTATGGCTACACCTTC. Combining the CDR3 with reference TRBV5-6 and TRBJ1-2 gives the whole variable domain DAGVTQSPTHLIKTRGQQVTLRCSPKSGHDTVSWYQQALGQGPQFIFQYYEEEERQRGNFPDRFSGHQFPNYSSELNVNALLLGDSALYLCASSLPGQIYGYTFGSGTRLTVV.

The genes are TRBV19 and TRBJ2-4; D is perhaps TRBD1 (5 bases). This CDR3 comprises 13 residues. Germline CDR1 is LNHDA and CDR2 is SQIVND (reference sequence). V was cut by 10 bases and J by 2 bases, with 12 bases left in between. The CDR3 loop reads CATQEGTKNIQYF. CDR3 nucleotide sequence: TGTGCCACACAGGAAGGTACCAAAAACATTCAGTACTTC. The variable domain in full, with the rest retrieved from reference TRBV19 and TRBJ2-4, is DGGITQSPKYLFRKEGQNVTLSCEQNLNHDAMYWYRQDPGQGLRLIYYSQIVNDFQKGDIAEGYSVSREKKESFPLTVTSAQKNPTAFYLCATQEGTKNIQYFGAGTRLSVL.

J is TRBJ1-2 and V is TRBV5-6; D is possibly TRBD1 (6 bases). The germline V gene has CDR1 SGHDT and CDR2 YYEEEE. This CDR3 spans 14 amino acids. Trimming took off 5 bases at V and 8 bases at J, with 19 bases between the two ends. The CDR3 DNA reads as TGTGCCAGCAGTAGTGCCGGGGGGGCGAGAGGCTACACCTTC. This encodes CASSSAGGARGYTF.

V and J are TRBV12-3 or TRBV12-4 and TRBJ2-4; TRBD2 matches 7 bases. The CDR3 is 13 residues long. V lost 1 base to trimming and J lost 8 bases; unmatched junction nucleotides: 2. Here the CDR3 DNA reads TGTGCCAGCAGTTTAGGCGGGAGTGACATTCAGTACTTC. This codes for CASSLGGSDIQYF.

V is TRBV12-3 or TRBV12-4 and J is TRBJ2-2; D not resolved. The CDR3 has 11 amino acids. V lost 0 bases and J lost 13, with 6 bases in between. Here the CDR3 reads CASSLADVLFF. The CDR3 bases are TGTGCCAGCAGTTTAGCGGATGTGCTGTTTTTT.

CDR3 DNA sequence: TGTGCCAGCAGCGTCGATGCTCTCCGGGGGGCGGGAAACACCATATATTTT. This encodes CASSVDALRGAGNTIYF. The genes are TRBV9 and TRBJ1-3; possibly TRBD1 for D (6 bases). Trimming left V 2 bases short and J 4 bases short, with 19 bases between. The CDR3 is made up of 17 amino acids. Germline V gives CDR1 SGDLS, CDR2 YYNGEE.